These T cell receptor beta chains were read from a single sample in a study of CD8 T cells in ankylosing spondylitis. TCRdb re-called the 5' RACE reads with MiXCR, one entry per CDR3 protein. The sample has 230,000 or so distinct CDR3 sequences; under 30% are singletons. Source material: blood, either unsorted or a sorted T cell fraction (not recorded which). The receptor source for this set is a male donor with ankylosing spondylitis or in good health (not recorded which). Each CDR3 is given with its conserved first and last residue. The D gene is left open where the match is weak. Clone size, where shown, is once, few, many, or a class for clones that have expanded.

V	J	D	size	CDR3	DNA
TRBV29-1	TRBJ2-1	TRBD1	many	CSVDRAEGNEQFF	TGCAGCGTGGACAGGGCAGAAGGGAATGAGCAGTTCTTC
TRBV12-3/TRBV12-4	TRBJ2-3	-	-	CASGSGDIRDTQYF	TGTGCCAGCGGCTCCGGGGACATTCGCGATACGCAGTATTTT
TRBV20-1	TRBJ2-1	TRBD1	few	CSARLTGTYNEQFF	TGCAGTGCTAGGTTGACAGGGACCTACAATGAGCAGTTCTTC
TRBV10-1	TRBJ2-5	-	few	CASTGRVGETQYF	TGCGCCAGCACCGGCAGGGTTGGTGAGACCCAGTACTTC
TRBV7-8	TRBJ1-6	-	-	CASSYIRDSPLHF	TGTGCCAGCAGCTACATCAGGGACTCACCCCTCCACTTT
TRBV12-3/TRBV12-4	TRBJ2-3	-	few	CASSGGYEKFTDTQYF	TGTGCCAGCAGTGGGGGATACGAGAAGTTCACAGATACGCAGTATTTT
TRBV7-8	TRBJ2-5	TRBD2	few	CASSFETSGGQETQYF	TGTGCCAGCAGCTTCGAGACTAGCGGGGGCCAAGAGACCCAGTACTTC
TRBV20-1	TRBJ2-5	-	many	CSARKGQLHQETQYF	TGCAGTGCTAGAAAAGGACAGCTACACCAAGAGACCCAGTACTTC
TRBV7-3	TRBJ2-1	TRBD1	-	CASSSNTGQGGVEQFF	TGTGCCAGCAGCTCTAATACGGGACAGGGGGGGGTTGAGCAGTTCTTC
TRBV20-1	TRBJ1-2	-	many	CSARDQGRINYGYTF	TGCAGTGCTAGAGATCAGGGGAGAATTAACTATGGCTACACCTTC
TRBV25-1	TRBJ2-5	-	-	CASSDQPGVRETQYF	TGTGCCAGCAGTGACCAGCCAGGGGTACGAGAGACCCAGTACTTC
TRBV11-2	TRBJ2-3	TRBD2	few	CASSLDGGGAPDTQYF	TGTGCCAGCAGCTTAGATGGCGGGGGGGCCCCAGATACGCAGTATTTT
TRBV27	TRBJ2-5	-	-	CASSFTERETQYF	TGTGCCAGCAGTTTTACCGAGCGGGAGACCCAGTACTTC
TRBV20-1	TRBJ2-1	-	-	CSAQSLAVYNEQFF	TGCAGTGCGCAGAGCTTAGCGGTCTACAATGAGCAGTTCTTC
TRBV20-1	TRBJ2-5	TRBD1	many	CSALDSGTVQETQYF	TGCAGTGCCCTCGACTCCGGGACAGTCCAAGAGACCCAGTACTTC
TRBV12-3/TRBV12-4	TRBJ2-2	-	many	CASSFRPGELFF	TGTGCCAGCAGTTTTCGGCCGGGGGAGCTGTTTTTT
TRBV6-1	TRBJ1-1	TRBD1	-	CASIQGQGRNTEAFF	TGTGCCAGCATTCAAGGACAGGGCCGGAACACTGAAGCTTTCTTT
TRBV10-3	TRBJ2-5	-	-	CAISESPPAGAQETQYF	TGTGCCATCAGTGAGTCCCCCCCCGCAGGGGCGCAAGAGACCCAGTACTTC
TRBV12-3/TRBV12-4	TRBJ2-1	TRBD2	many	CASSLGRTSGADNEQFF	TGTGCCAGCAGTTTAGGACGGACTAGCGGGGCAGACAATGAGCAGTTCTTC
TRBV12-3/TRBV12-4	TRBJ1-3	-	-	CASSLESASGNTIYF	TGTGCCAGCAGTTTAGAATCAGCCTCTGGAAACACCATATATTTT
TRBV12-3/TRBV12-4	TRBJ2-1	-	few	CASSLRPRFIGAATINEQFF	TGTGCCAGCAGTTTACGTCCCCGATTCATTGGCGCCGCGACGATCAATGAGCAGTTCTTC
TRBV20-1	TRBJ2-3	-	few	CSAKGGGTDTQYF	TGCAGTGCCAAAGGGGGAGGGACAGATACGCAGTATTTT
TRBV12-3/TRBV12-4	TRBJ2-5	-	many	CASSLGLWETQYF	TGTGCCAGCAGTTTAGGGCTATGGGAGACCCAGTACTTC
TRBV4-1	TRBJ1-2	-	few	CASSLLALGSNYGYTF	TGCGCCAGCAGCCTCCTTGCCCTAGGAAGTAACTATGGCTACACCTTC
TRBV3-1	TRBJ2-1	TRBD2	many	CASSRRTSVQFF	TGTGCCAGCAGCCGCCGGACTAGCGTGCAGTTCTTC
TRBV18	TRBJ2-5	-	-	CASSPEASETQYF	TGTGCCAGCTCACCGGAAGCATCCGAGACCCAGTACTTC
TRBV5-1	TRBJ2-7	TRBD2	many	CASSFSGLAGGEQYF	TGCGCCAGCAGCTTTTCTGGACTAGCGGGGGGGGAGCAGTACTTC
TRBV12-3/TRBV12-4	TRBJ2-1	TRBD2	-	CASSLEPGLEQFF	TGTGCCAGCAGTTTGGAGCCGGGACTAGAGCAGTTCTTC
TRBV20-1	TRBJ2-1	-	many	CSARWGDVNEQFF	TGCAGTGCTAGATGGGGGGACGTTAATGAGCAGTTCTTC